The 11 T cell receptor beta chains below all came from one sample that was sequenced in a study of response to subunit inactivated influenza vaccine. One entry per CDR3 protein results from TCRdb running MiXCR on the RT-PCR reads. This table has about 530,000 distinct CDR3 sequences, over 9.5% appearing once. The starting material was PBMCs from blood, obtained on the day of vaccination. Receptors were obtained from a man in his fifties or sixties who received an inactivated influenza vaccine.

This clonotype showed up just a few times. This sequence joins TRBV15 and TRBJ1-1; no definite D call. With 4 bases removed from V and 5 bases from J, the gap between germline ends came to 8 bases. Germline-derived CDR1 and CDR2 are LNHNV and YYDKDF (reference sequence). The CDR3 contains 12 residues. The CDR3 sequence is CATSNPGTEAFF. The CDR3 nucleotides are TGTGCCACCAGCAACCCGGGGACTGAAGCTTTCTTT.

The chain is built from TRBV10-3 and TRBJ2-1, with TRBD2 matching over 7 bases. The CDR3 has 19 residues. Germline V lookup: CDR1 ENHRY, CDR2 SYGVKD. The junction had 19 bases not matched to a gene; V was cut back by 3 bases and J by 5 bases. The CDR3 region is CAISDHLGRDSQRNNEQFF. The CDR3 DNA follows: TGTGCCATCAGTGATCATTTAGGGAGGGACTCCCAAAGGAACAATGAGCAGTTCTTC.

There are many counts of this clonotype. The chain carries TRBV7-8 and TRBJ1-6, with 7 bases identical to TRBD1. The CDR3 totals 14 residues. CDR1 SGHVS and CDR2 FQNEAQ come from the germline V gene. V shed 6 bases, J shed 5 bases, and the junction held 4 bases outside the gene matches. The CDR3 sequence: CASSRTGDNSPLHF. For the CDR3, the DNA is TGTGCCAGCAGTCGAACAGGGGATAATTCACCCCTCCACTTT. Full variable domain (missing parts from reference TRBV7-8 and TRBJ1-6): GAGVSQSPRYKVAKRGQDVALRCDPISGHVSLFWYQQALGQGPEFLTYFQNEAQLDKSGLPSDRFFAERPEGSVSTLKIQRTQQEDSAVYLCASSRTGDNSPLHFGNGTRLTVT.

In this sample, this clonotype turned up a few times. This chain uses TRBV14 with TRBJ2-2; perhaps TRBD2 as D (5 bases). The CDR3 sequence is 17 residues long. V was trimmed by 5 bases and J by 0 bases, leaving 16 bases between them. Germline CDR1 is SGHDN and CDR2 is FVKESK. The CDR3 coding sequence is TGTGCCAGCAGCTCGCTAATTCCGGGATCGAACACCGGGGAGCTGTTTTTT. This translates into CASSSLIPGSNTGELFF.

This clonotype turned up a few times. The chain is built from TRBV29-1 and TRBJ2-7; possibly TRBD1 or TRBD2 for D (5 bases each). Germline lookup yields CDR1 SQVTM and CDR2 ANQGSEA. Trimming took off 5 bases at V and 3 bases at J, with 14 bases between the two ends. This CDR3 spans 13 amino acids. Here the CDR3 DNA reads TGCAGCGTTTGTCCGGGACCCAGCTACGAGCAGTACTTC. Protein product: CSVCPGPSYEQYF.

The genes are TRBV3-1 and TRBJ2-2, with D possibly being TRBD2 (5 bases). Looked up from germline, CDR1 is LGHDT and CDR2 is YNNKEL (reference sequence). There are 16 residues in the CDR3. Deletions cut 4 bases from V and 2 bases from J, with 14 bases between. In DNA, the CDR3 is TGTGCCAGCAGCCCTTCTAGCCGCAGAAACACCGGGGAGCTGTTTTTT. Translation gives CASSPSSRRNTGELFF.

This chain joins TRBV5-5 and TRBJ2-3, with 8 positions matching TRBD2. Per the germline V gene, CDR1 is SGHKS and CDR2 is YYEKEE (reference sequence). V shed 4 bases and J 3 bases; nucleotides not matched to a gene: 16. The CDR3 is 18 residues long. CDR3 DNA: TGTGCCAGCAGCCCTCGAGGTAGCGGGACCACAGGTACAGATACGCAGTATTTT. Its protein product is CASSPRGSGTTGTDTQYF.

The chain joins TRBV2 to TRBJ2-7; 7 bases align to TRBD1. There are 12 residues in the CDR3. Germline V gene data show CDR1 as SNHLY and CDR2 as FYNNEI. The trim removed 6 bases at V and 7 bases at J, leaving 6 bases unmatched. The DNA for the CDR3 is TGTGCCAGCAGGACAGGGTTGTGGGAGCAGTACTTC. It yields the protein CASRTGLWEQYF. The complete variable domain, with remaining parts taken from reference TRBV2 and TRBJ2-7, reads EPEVTQTPSHQVTQMGQEVILRCVPISNHLYFYWYRQILGQKVEFLVSFYNNEISEKSEIFDDQFSVERPDGSNFTLKIRSTKLEDSAMYFCASRTGLWEQYFGPGTRLTVT.

The genes are TRBV4-1 and TRBJ2-1; 11 nucleotides match TRBD2. This CDR3 has 17 amino acids. CDR1 is MGHRA, CDR2 YSYEKL, per germline. Trimming cost V 1 base and J 9 bases; bases outside gene matches: 11. This CDR3 reads CASSQGALAGEGAEQFF. CDR3 sequence (DNA): TGCGCCAGCAGCCAAGGGGCACTAGCGGGAGAGGGGGCTGAGCAGTTCTTC.

This clonotype was found many times. This chain joins TRBV20-1 and TRBJ2-3, with D maybe TRBD2 (5 bases). The CDR3 covers 13 residues. Trimming pared 3 bases from V and 1 base from J, leaving 8 bases between. From germline, CDR1 is DFQATT and CDR2 SNEGSKA (reference sequence). The chain's CDR3 is CSASSGGTDTQYF. CDR3 DNA: TGCAGTGCTAGTTCCGGGGGCACAGATACGCAGTATTTT.

This sequence joins TRBV7-2 and TRBJ2-5; D remains ambiguous. Germline assignment: CDR1 SGHTA and CDR2 FQGNSA. This CDR3 has 14 amino acids. With 5 bases removed from V and 5 bases from J, the gap between germline ends came to 15 bases. CDR3 nucleotides: TGTGCCAGCAGCCGAATCACTACGGCCGAGACCCAGTACTTC. Translating it yields CASSRITTAETQYF.